The 27 T cell receptor beta chains below all came from one sample that was sequenced in a study of early T cells in non-severe SARS-CoV-2 infection. Each CDR3 protein is one row after TCRdb ran MiXCR on the 5' RACE reads. The table has about 83,000 distinct CDR3 sequences, approximately 13% seen once. Material for sequencing was whole blood. The source of these receptors is an adult who was a healthcare worker with PCR-confirmed SARS-CoV-2 infection or an uninfected control (not recorded which).

In this sample, this clonotype turned up many times. The V call is TRBV12-2, the J call TRBJ1-1; TRBD1 was called by the table and not checked on the DNA. TRBV12-2 is given as a pseudogene. The CDR3 spans 16 residues. The chain's CDR3 is CASRSRGGQVNTEAFF. The CDR3 nucleotides read TGTGCAAGTCGCTCTCGCGGGGGACAGGTGAACACTGAAGCTTTCTTT.

Many counts were recorded for this clonotype. The chain employs TRBV29-1 and TRBJ2-1; D possibly corresponds to TRBD1 (5 bases). The CDR3 has 14 residues. The germline V gene has CDR1 SQVTM and CDR2 ANQGSEA. V gave up 1 base and J gave up 6 bases, with 13 bases separating them. CDR3 bases: TGCAGCGTTGAAGCCTGGGGCCAATTCAATGAGCAGTTCTTC. It yields the protein CSVEAWGQFNEQFF.

This clonotype was counted many times. The chain employs TRBV11-2 and TRBJ2-2; no definite D call. V was clipped by 4 bases and J by 1 base, with 16 bases between them. This CDR3 contains 17 residues. CDR1 is SGHAT and CDR2 is FQNNGV in the germline V gene. The CDR3 here is CASSSSLVLGNTGELFF. DNA for the CDR3: TGTGCCAGCAGCTCGTCTCTTGTACTGGGGAACACCGGGGAGCTGTTTTTT. The full variable domain, its missing parts supplied by reference TRBV11-2 and TRBJ2-2, is EAGVAQSPRYKIIEKRQSVAFWCNPISGHATLYWYQQILGQGPKLLIQFQNNGVVDDSQLPKDRFSAERLKGVDSTLKIQPAKLEDSAVYLCASSSSLVLGNTGELFFGEGSRLTVL.

To note about this clonotype: One junction end does not reproduce the germline sequence, and a read error may be involved. V usage is TRBV14 and J usage is TRBJ1-2; D is possibly TRBD1 (6 bases). Germline values: CDR1 SGHDN, CDR2 FVKESK. The CDR3 length is 13 residues. CDR3 sequence (DNA): TGTGCCAACAGCCACCCGGACAGCTATGGCTACACCTTC. Protein: CANSHPDSYGYTF. Full variable domain (remainder filled in from reference TRBV14 and TRBJ1-2): EAGVTQFPSHSVIEKGQTVTLRCDPISGHDNLYWYRRVMGKEIKFLLHFVKESKQDESGMPNNRFLAERTGGTYSTLKVQPAELEDSGVYFCANSHPDSYGYTFGSGTRLTVV.

This clonotype was recorded at least ten times. The chain carries TRBV12-3 or TRBV12-4 and TRBJ2-7; the D gene could be TRBD1 or TRBD2 (6 bases each). The CDR3 has 13 amino acids. V was shortened by 6 bases and J by 7 bases, with 16 bases between the two germline ends. The CDR3 sequence is CASRPWGAEEQYF. The CDR3 DNA follows: TGTGCCAGCAGGCCGTGGGGGGCGGAAGAGCAGTACTTC.

This clonotype has just a few counts. The chain joins TRBV7-2 to TRBJ1-2; no clear D gene. This CDR3 has 13 amino acids. The germline V gene encodes CDR1 SGHTA and CDR2 FQGNSA. V was cut by 2 bases and J by 4 bases, with 8 bases left in between. The CDR3 is CASSLSQAYGYTF. The CDR3 DNA reads as TGTGCCAGCAGCTTAAGCCAGGCCTATGGCTACACCTTC.

This clonotype was seen ten or more times. The rearrangement links TRBV20-1 to TRBJ2-5; D is ambiguous. Germline V gene lookup returns CDR1 DFQATT and CDR2 SNEGSKA (reference sequence). Trimming took off 1 base at V and 4 bases at J, with 19 bases between the two ends. The CDR3 runs to 16 residues. The CDR3 spells CSARATPARLIETQYF. DNA of the CDR3: TGCAGTGCTAGAGCCACCCCGGCCAGGCTGATAGAGACCCAGTACTTC.

The V and J genes are TRBV18 and TRBJ1-6; D is perhaps TRBD1 (5 bases). The germline gives CDR1 KGHSH, CDR2 LQKENI. This CDR3 spans 23 amino acids. V lost 6 bases and J lost 5, with 38 bases in between. The CDR3 DNA reads TGTGCCAGCTCTTCCAGGGAGGCAAGGGGTGCCGTCCCCCCCAATGAGAATAATTCACCCCTCCACTTT. Protein product: CASSSREARGAVPPNENNSPLHF.

This clonotype has ten or more counts. The CDR3 loop is CASSFGDSRDTEAFF. The CDR3 nucleotides are TGTGCCAGCAGCTTTGGGGACAGCAGGGACACTGAAGCTTTCTTT. The chain joins TRBV11-2 to TRBJ1-1; 7 bases map to TRBD1. Losses at the gene ends were 3 bases for V and 3 bases for J; bases not matched to a gene: 7. The CDR3 contains 15 residues. CDR1 and CDR2 from the germline V gene are SGHAT and FQNNGV.

This clonotype was seen at least ten times. The rearrangement joins TRBV7-9 to TRBJ2-3; 8 bases align to TRBD1. The CDR3 is made up of 18 amino acids. CDR1 and CDR2 (germline): SEHNR, FQNEAQ (reference sequence). V shed 5 bases, J shed 2 bases, and the junction held 15 bases outside the gene matches. CDR3 coding DNA: TGTGCCAGCAGCCTAAGACCGGGACAGGACCCTTACACAGATACGCAGTATTTT. As protein: CASSLRPGQDPYTDTQYF.

This clonotype came up a few times. V usage is TRBV12-3 or TRBV12-4 and J usage is TRBJ1-1, with D unresolved. Trimming left V 5 bases short and J 5 bases short, with 3 bases between. CDR3 length: 10 amino acids. The CDR3 DNA sequence: TGTGCCAGCAGTCGGACTGAAGCTTTCTTT. Translated, it gives CASSRTEAFF.

In regard to this clonotype: A single base separates this from a much larger clone, so it may be a read error. The chain employs TRBV25-1 and TRBJ1-2, with D maybe TRBD1 (6 bases). With 4 bases removed from V and 7 bases from J, the gap between germline ends came to 22 bases. Germline lookup yields CDR1 MGHDK and CDR2 SYGVNS. The CDR3 runs to 16 residues. The CDR3 loop reads CASSALGGSHLLGYTF. The CDR3 DNA reads TGTGCCAGCAGTGCGCTGGGGGGCAGCCACTTACTTGGCTACACCTTC.

Ten or more counts support this clonotype. The V gene is TRBV12-3 or TRBV12-4, the J gene TRBJ2-7; possible D gene TRBD1, 5 bases. Deletions cut 1 base from V and 4 bases from J, with 8 bases between. The CDR3 is 13 amino acids. CDR3 residues: CASSLGAGYEQYF. The DNA for the CDR3 is TGTGCCAGCAGTTTAGGGGCAGGGTACGAGCAGTACTTC.

Many counts were recorded for this clonotype. The chain uses TRBV20-1 and TRBJ2-1, with a tentative D call TRBD2 (6 bases). Trimming shortened V by 5 bases and J by 6 bases, and 17 bases separated the two germline ends. The CDR3 runs to 14 residues. CDR1 is DFQATT, CDR2 SNEGSKA, per germline (reference sequence). The CDR3 DNA sequence: TGCAGTGCTTTGTCGGGACTTGCCCGCAATGAGCAGTTCTTC. Translated: CSALSGLARNEQFF.

The J gene is TRBJ1-2, the V gene TRBV6-1; D ambiguous. CDR1 and CDR2 from the germline V gene are MNHNS and SASEGT. The V gene lost 3 bases and the J gene lost 3 bases, with 17 bases spanning the gap. The CDR3 is 16 residues long. This CDR3 is CASSDVGSQRHYGYTF. The DNA for the CDR3 is TGTGCCAGCAGTGATGTGGGCAGCCAGAGGCACTATGGCTACACCTTC.

The CDR3 spells CASSLAPNTEAFF. In DNA, the CDR3 is TGTGCCAGCAGCTTAGCGCCGAACACTGAAGCTTTCTTT. The rearrangement uses TRBV7-6 and TRBJ1-1; D gene unclear. Per germline, CDR1 SGHVS and CDR2 FNYEAQ. The CDR3 has 13 residues. V was pared by 0 bases and J by 1 base, with 3 bases between.

This clonotype was observed a handful of times. This sequence joins TRBV18 and TRBJ2-5, with TRBD1 matching 7 bases. Germline CDR1 is KGHSH and CDR2 is LQKENI. After removal of 5 bases from V and 1 base from J, the junction contained 4 bases not matched to a gene. The CDR3 is 14 residues long. CDR3 protein: CASSERTGQETQYF. CDR3 DNA sequence: TGTGCCAGCTCAGAAAGGACAGGCCAAGAGACCCAGTACTTC.

This clonotype has a count of ten or more. This CDR3 reads CASSLASLGYEQYF. CDR3 in DNA: TGTGCCAGCAGCTTAGCCTCCCTCGGGTACGAGCAGTACTTC. This sequence joins TRBV7-8 and TRBJ2-7; D not resolved. Trimming left V 0 bases short and J 4 bases short, with 10 bases between. The CDR3 runs 14 residues. Germline CDR1 reads SGHVS; CDR2 reads FQNEAQ.

This clonotype was counted between two and nine times. The chain has TRBV13 and TRBJ2-7; D gene ambiguous. The CDR3 covers 13 residues. V was pared by 2 bases and J by 0 bases, with 5 bases between. Germline V gives CDR1 PRHDT, CDR2 FYEKMQ (reference sequence). The CDR3 loop is CASSLKRSYEQYF. CDR3 nucleotide sequence: TGTGCCAGCAGCTTAAAGCGCTCCTACGAGCAGTACTTC.

In its sample, this clonotype was seen a few times. The V and J genes are TRBV5-1 and TRBJ1-6; D gene unclear. This CDR3 contains 13 residues. Trimming removed 2 bases from V and 8 bases from J, with 8 bases in between. CDR1 is SGHRS, CDR2 YFSETQ, per germline. The CDR3 region is CASSFQVDSPLHF. CDR3 DNA: TGCGCCAGCAGCTTCCAGGTCGATTCACCCCTCCACTTT. Complete variable domain (other parts from reference TRBV5-1 and TRBJ1-6): KAGVTQTPRYLIKTRGQQVTLSCSPISGHRSVSWYQQTPGQGLQFLFEYFSETQRNKGNFPGRFSGRQFSNSRSEMNVSTLELGDSALYLCASSFQVDSPLHFGNGTRLTVT.

This chain connects TRBV7-2 to TRBJ2-5; 14 bases agree with TRBD2. This CDR3 has 19 residues. The junction had 13 bases not matched to a gene; V was cut back by 4 bases and J by 3 bases. Germline V gene data show CDR1 as SGHTA and CDR2 as FQGNSA. The CDR3: CASSSRQGLAGANKETQYF. The CDR3 nucleotides are TGTGCCAGCAGCTCGCGACAGGGACTAGCGGGGGCTAATAAAGAGACCCAGTACTTC.

The rearrangement links TRBV10-3 to TRBJ1-2; maybe TRBD1 (5 bases). The CDR3 length is 15 residues. V was trimmed by 6 bases and J by 0 bases, leaving 14 bases between them. CDR1 is ENHRY and CDR2 is SYGVKD in the germline V gene. Here the CDR3 DNA reads TGTGCCATCAGGAGACAGATTCGGGCTAACTATGGCTACACCTTC. Amino acid sequence: CAIRRQIRANYGYTF.

This clonotype was seen many times. The chain employs TRBV10-3 and TRBJ1-1, with D possibly matching TRBD1 (6 bases). The germline V gene encodes CDR1 ENHRY and CDR2 SYGVKD. CDR3 length equals 14 residues. V was pared by 10 bases and J by 2 bases, with 17 bases between. The chain's CDR3 is CATSVQTGNTEAFF. The DNA for the CDR3 is TGTGCCACGTCGGTCCAGACAGGAAACACTGAAGCTTTCTTT.

There are a few counts of this clonotype. The chain uses TRBV25-1 and TRBJ1-1, with TRBD1 as a possible D gene (5 bases). The CDR3 runs to 13 residues. V gave up 6 bases and J gave up 5 bases, with 13 bases separating them. Looked up from germline, CDR1 is MGHDK and CDR2 is SYGVNS. The DNA for the CDR3 is TGTGCCAGCAGCCCGTACGGGGGAACTGAAGCTTTCTTT. Protein sequence: CASSPYGGTEAFF.

This clonotype was recorded a few times. The V call is TRBV4-3, the J call TRBJ1-6; the match to TRBD1 covers 11 bases. With V trimmed by 3 bases and J by 7 bases, 2 bases remained unmatched. Germline V gene lookup returns CDR1 LGHNA and CDR2 YSLEER. The CDR3 has 15 amino acids. In DNA form, the CDR3 reads TGCGCCAGCAGCCAGGACAGGGGGCAAAATTCACCCCTCCACTTT. It encodes CASSQDRGQNSPLHF.

For the CDR3, the DNA is TGTGCCAGCAGCCAAATGGGACAGGGGAGTGGCGAGCAGTACTTC. Protein: CASSQMGQGSGEQYF. The rearrangement joins TRBV3-1 to TRBJ2-7; 10 bases agree with TRBD1. Germline V CDR1 and CDR2: LGHDT, YNNKEL (reference sequence). The CDR3 is 15 residues long. Trimming cost V 2 bases and J 6 bases; bases outside gene matches: 7.

This sequence joins TRBV5-1 and TRBJ2-5; 7 positions agree with TRBD1. The junction had 9 bases not matched to a gene; V was cut back by 2 bases and J by 5 bases. Germline values: CDR1 SGHRS, CDR2 YFSETQ. The CDR3 sequence is 15 residues long. The CDR3 DNA sequence: TGCGCCAGCAGCTTAGACGGGACAGTCTCGGAGACCCAGTACTTC. Amino acid sequence: CASSLDGTVSETQYF.